This T cell receptor beta chain comes out of a study of blood T cell repertoires in COVID-19. V was trimmed by 7 bases and J by 4 bases, leaving 14 bases between them. Germline V gene lookup returns CDR1 LNHDA and CDR2 SQIVND (reference sequence). CDR3 length equals 14 residues. Only in-frame clones appear in the TCRdb table, and some are missing; sequencing was by immunoSEQ multiplex PCR. The sample records approximately 110,000 clones, roughly 80% being singletons. Sequencing input: peripheral blood. The chain employs TRBV19 and TRBJ2-1; D is perhaps TRBD1 (6 bases). The source is a man aged 50-59 years with acute or convalescent COVID-19. The CDR3 region has the DNA TGTGCCAGTACCTACTCAGGGGTGTACAATGAGCAGTTCTTC. Its translation is CASTYSGVYNEQFF.